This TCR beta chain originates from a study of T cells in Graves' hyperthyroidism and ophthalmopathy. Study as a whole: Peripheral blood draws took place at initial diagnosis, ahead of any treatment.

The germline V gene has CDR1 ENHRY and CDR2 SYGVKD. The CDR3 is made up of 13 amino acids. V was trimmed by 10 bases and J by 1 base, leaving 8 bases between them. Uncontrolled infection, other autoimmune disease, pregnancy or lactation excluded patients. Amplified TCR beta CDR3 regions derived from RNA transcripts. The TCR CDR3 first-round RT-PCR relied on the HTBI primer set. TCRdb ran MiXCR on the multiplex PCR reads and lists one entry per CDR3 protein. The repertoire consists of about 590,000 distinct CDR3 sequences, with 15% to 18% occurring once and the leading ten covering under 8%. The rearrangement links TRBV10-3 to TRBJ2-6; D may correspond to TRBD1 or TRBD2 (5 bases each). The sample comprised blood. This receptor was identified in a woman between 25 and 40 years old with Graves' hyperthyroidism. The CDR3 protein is CASEGSGANVLTF. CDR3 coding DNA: TGTGCCAGCGAGGGGTCTGGGGCCAACGTCCTGACTTTC.